This TCR beta chain was obtained from a study of blood T cell repertoires in COVID-19. Trimming left V 1 base short and J 4 bases short, with 8 bases between. This CDR3 is 15 amino acids long. The V gene's germline CDR1 is LGHNA and CDR2 YSLEER. In the authors' methods: Reference gene primer amplification in the assay estimated nucleated cell counts. Clones were read by immunoSEQ multiplex PCR, and TCRdb kept only the in-frame ones, dropping some. V, J and clone size derive from that table, while D and trimming were established from the DNA sequence. This sample has around 200,000 clones, with 78% found just once.

The sequencing sample was made of peripheral blood. This rearrangement joins TRBV4-3 to TRBJ1-6; D is undetermined. This sequence was found in a woman at least 80 years old with active or convalescent COVID-19. CDR3 nucleotides: TGCGCCAGCAGCCAAGGAATGGAGTATAATTCACCCCTCCACTTT. Amino acids: CASSQGMEYNSPLHF.